This TCR beta chain appears in the sequencing data of a study of radiotherapy plus CTLA-4 blockade in lung cancer. Study background: An objective response was seen in about a sixth of patients, and disease control in less than 35%. General observations from the study: Expansion in blood of tumor-derived TCR clones was seen after radiotherapy plus ipilimumab. The best prediction of response reportedly came from early blood T cell clone dynamics, with interferon-beta.

Method: immunoSEQ multiplex PCR; TCRdb's copy keeps in-frame clones and lacks some. Among around 82,000 clones, more than 60% were seen once, and the ten largest hold approximately 24%. The CDR3 runs to 13 residues. Between the trimmed V and J ends, which lost 2 bases and 7 bases, there was a span of 9 bases. CDR1 is KGHSH, CDR2 LQKENI, per germline. About this clone: Its antigen is still unknown.

The TCR was taken from a human donor with non-small cell lung cancer whose response to radiotherapy plus ipilimumab could not be evaluated. Some clones in this sample may be carry-over from other donors' samples. The V call is TRBV18, the J call TRBJ1-5; D remains ambiguous. The sample was peripheral blood, taken from a patient treated with radiotherapy plus ipilimumab. DNA of the CDR3: TGTGCCAGCTCACCATCCATAGAGCAGCCCCAGCATTTT. Protein product: CASSPSIEQPQHF.